This T cell receptor (beta chain) was captured in a study of blood T cell repertoires in COVID-19. Study overall: Sites across the United States, Italy and Spain contributed samples from acute and convalescent COVID-19. PBMCs, B-cell-depleted T cells, or T cells provided the cDNA or gDNA that made up the material.

TCRdb's copy holds only in-frame clones and misses some; the assay was immunoSEQ multiplex PCR. The sample records 130,000 or so clones, 80% to 90% being singletons. CDR3 size: 15 residues. V lost 2 bases and J lost 4, with 16 bases in between. Germline CDR1 GTSNPN, CDR2 SVGIG (reference sequence). The sequencing input was peripheral blood. The genes are TRBV30 and TRBJ2-3; a possible D gene is TRBD2 (6 bases). The sequence was collected from a man over 45 with active or convalescent COVID-19. CDR3 residues: CAWSRGAGLADTQYF. The CDR3 DNA sequence: TGTGCCTGGAGTCGCGGGGCTGGGCTAGCAGATACGCAGTATTTT.